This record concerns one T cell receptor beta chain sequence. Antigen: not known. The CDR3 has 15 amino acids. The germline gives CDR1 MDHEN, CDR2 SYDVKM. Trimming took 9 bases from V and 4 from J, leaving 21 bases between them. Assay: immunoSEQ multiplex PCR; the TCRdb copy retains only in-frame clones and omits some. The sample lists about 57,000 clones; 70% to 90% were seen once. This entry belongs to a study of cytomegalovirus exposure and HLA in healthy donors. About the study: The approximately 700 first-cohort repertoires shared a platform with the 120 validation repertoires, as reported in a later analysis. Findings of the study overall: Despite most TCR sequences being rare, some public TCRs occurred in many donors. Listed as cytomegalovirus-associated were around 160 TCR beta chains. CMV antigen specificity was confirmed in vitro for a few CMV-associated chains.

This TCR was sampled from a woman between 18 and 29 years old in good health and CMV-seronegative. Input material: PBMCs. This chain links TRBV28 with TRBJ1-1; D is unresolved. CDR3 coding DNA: TGTGCCAGTTGGGATAGCGACCTGTGGGGCACTGAAGCTTTCTTT. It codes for CASWDSDLWGTEAFF.